The clone carrying this T cell receptor beta chain was seen only a few times. Its antigen is unknown. Constant-segment primers were used for 5'RACE, and the resulting TCR alpha and TCR beta cDNA libraries carried sample barcodes and UMIs. Each CDR3 protein gets one entry after TCRdb re-called the 5' RACE reads with MiXCR. Here the sample spans a few hundred thousand distinct CDR3 sequences, about 20% being singletons. This sample was taken from a study of T-cell memory formation after mild COVID-19. Broader study findings: Contracting CD4+ clones sat mainly in CM and EM; CD8+ in EMRA. Certain responding clones were present in pre-infection memory, suggesting participation of cross-reactive memory. Second-wave clones peaking on day 37 lacked confirmed SARS-CoV-2 specificity.

Sequenced material: PBMCs or a T cell subset sorted from them (not recorded which). The sequence came from a man aged 18-30 years who had mild COVID-19 (a few samples of this study predate the infection). Cell type and time point are not known.

The CDR3 loop reads CASRLDSHLYNSPLHF. The DNA of the CDR3 is TGTGCCAGCAGATTGGACAGTCACCTCTATAATTCACCCCTCCACTTT. V and J are TRBV7-2 and TRBJ1-6, with D perhaps matching TRBD1 (6 bases). CDR1 SGHTA and CDR2 FQGNSA come from the germline V gene. The CDR3 covers 16 residues. The V gene lost 6 bases and the J gene lost 3 bases, with 15 bases spanning the gap. Drawing the rest from reference TRBV7-2 and TRBJ1-6, the complete variable domain is GAGVSQSPSNKVTEKGKDVELRCDPISGHTALYWYRQSLGQGLEFLIYFQGNSAPDKSGLPSDRFSAERTGGSVSTLTIQRTQQEDSAVYLCASRLDSHLYNSPLHFGNGTRLTVT.